The clone carrying this TCR beta chain was found a few times. In building TCR beta libraries, iRepertoire HTBI primers were used together with Arm-PCR of CDR3 regions. TCRdb fed the multiplex PCR reads into MiXCR, producing one record per CDR3 protein. The sample carries around 250,000 distinct CDR3 sequences, 15% to 20% recorded once. Described time point: newly diagnosed GD, antithyroid drugs for less than 3 months. The TCR library was made from RNA extracted from PBMCs. This record belongs to a study of regulatory T cells in long-lasting Graves disease. The length of the CDR3 is 16 residues. V dropped 1 base and J dropped 4 bases, with 14 bases sitting between them. Germline V gene data show CDR1 as LGHNA and CDR2 as YNFKEQ. The same data also contributed to another study, on T cells in Graves' hyperthyroidism and ophthalmopathy. This second study notes: First-round RT-PCR with HTBI primers amplified the TCR CDR3 region. Blood shared most expanded thyroid clonotypes above 0.001.

V usage is TRBV4-2 and J usage is TRBJ1-3, with D hard to call. Source: peripheral blood mononuclear cells (PBMCs), taken at new diagnosis, from a patient treated with antithyroid drugs. The sequence was obtained from a woman aged 25 to 45 with Graves disease. This CDR3 reads CASSQAPPGVGNTIYF. For the CDR3, the DNA is TGTGCCAGCAGCCAAGCCCCCCCCGGGGTAGGAAACACCATATATTTT.